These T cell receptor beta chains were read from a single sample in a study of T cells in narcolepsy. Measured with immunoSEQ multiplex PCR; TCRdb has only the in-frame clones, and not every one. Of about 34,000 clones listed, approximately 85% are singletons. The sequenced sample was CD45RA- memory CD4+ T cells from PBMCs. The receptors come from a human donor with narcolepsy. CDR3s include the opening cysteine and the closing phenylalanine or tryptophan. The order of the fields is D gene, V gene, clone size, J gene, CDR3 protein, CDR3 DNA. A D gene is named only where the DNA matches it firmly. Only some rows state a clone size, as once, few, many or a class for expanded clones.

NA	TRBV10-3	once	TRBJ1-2	CAISAPAGTRNYGYTF	TGTGCCATCAGCGCCCCGGCCGGCACCCGTAACTATGGCTACACCTTC
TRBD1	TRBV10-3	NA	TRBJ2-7	CAIRTGGASNYEQYF	TGTGCCATCAGGACAGGGGGCGCTTCCAACTACGAGCAGTACTTC
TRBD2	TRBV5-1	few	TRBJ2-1	CASSSTLSGGAPHEQFF	TGCGCCAGCAGCTCTACCTTAAGCGGGGGGGCTCCCCATGAGCAGTTCTTC
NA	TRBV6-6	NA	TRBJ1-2	CASRPTLQGYGYTF	TGTGCCAGCAGACCCACCTTACAGGGTTATGGCTACACCTTC
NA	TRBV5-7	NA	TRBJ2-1	CASSSTLQAYNEQFF	TGTGCCAGCAGCTCAACCCTTCAGGCCTACAATGAGCAGTTCTTC
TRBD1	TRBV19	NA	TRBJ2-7	CATRLTGDSYEQYF	TGTGCCACTAGACTTACAGGGGACTCCTACGAGCAGTACTTC
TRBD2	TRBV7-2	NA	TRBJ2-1	CASSLAVSGSYNEQFF	TGTGCCAGCAGCTTAGCTGTCAGCGGGAGCTACAATGAGCAGTTCTTC
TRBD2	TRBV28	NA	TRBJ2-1	CASSPGTSGINEQFF	TGTGCCAGCAGCCCGGGGACTAGCGGGATAAATGAGCAGTTCTTC
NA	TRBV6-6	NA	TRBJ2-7	CASSSAYHEQYF	TGTGCCAGCAGTTCCGCGTACCACGAGCAGTACTTC
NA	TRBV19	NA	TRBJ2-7	CASSISTASYEQYF	TGTGCCAGTAGTATATCTACAGCTTCATACGAGCAGTACTTC
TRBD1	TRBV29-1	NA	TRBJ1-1	CSVDRGQNTEAFF	TGCAGCGTCGACAGGGGGCAGAACACTGAAGCTTTCTTT
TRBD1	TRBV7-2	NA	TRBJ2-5	CASSNTGTGVLETQYF	TGTGCCAGCAGCAATACCGGGACAGGGGTTTTGGAGACCCAGTACTTC
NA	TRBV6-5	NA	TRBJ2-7	CASSTLPRAEQYF	TGTGCCAGCAGTACTCTCCCTCGGGCCGAGCAGTACTTC
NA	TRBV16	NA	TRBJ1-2	CASSPRTGGVGYGYTF	TGTGCCAGCAGCCCCCGGACGGGTGGGGTAGGCTATGGCTACACCTTC
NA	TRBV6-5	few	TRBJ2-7	CASGLYEQYF	TGTGCCAGCGGACTCTACGAGCAGTACTTC
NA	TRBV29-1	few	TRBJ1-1	CSVVDTEAFF	TGCAGCGTTGTGGACACTGAAGCTTTCTTT
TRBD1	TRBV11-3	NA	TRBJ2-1	CASSPPGQGLNEQFF	TGTGCCAGCAGCCCACCGGGACAGGGACTCAATGAGCAGTTCTTC
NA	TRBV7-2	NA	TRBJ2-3	CASSHDGTDTQYF	TGTGCCAGCAGCCACGACGGCACAGATACGCAGTATTTT
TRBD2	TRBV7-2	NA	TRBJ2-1	CASSRTSGGYNEQFF	TGTGCCAGCAGCCGGACTAGCGGGGGGTACAATGAGCAGTTCTTC
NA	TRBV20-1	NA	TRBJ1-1	CSRRGGTEAFF	TGCAGTCGGAGGGGAGGAACTGAAGCTTTCTTT
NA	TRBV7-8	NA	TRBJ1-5	CASTSTVGDSNQPQHF	TGTGCCAGCACCTCGACAGTGGGGGATAGCAATCAGCCCCAGCATTTT
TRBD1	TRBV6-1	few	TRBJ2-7	CASSEPRQGATYEQYF	TGTGCCAGCAGTGAACCCCGACAGGGGGCCACCTACGAGCAGTACTTC
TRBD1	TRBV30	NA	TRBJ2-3	CACDGQGGTDTQYF	TGTGCCTGCGACGGACAGGGGGGCACAGATACGCAGTATTTT
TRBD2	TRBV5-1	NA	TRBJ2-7	CASSLGGSQYEQYF	TGCGCCAGCAGCTTGGGCGGGAGTCAGTACGAGCAGTACTTC
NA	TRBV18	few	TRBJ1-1	CASSPRGGDNTEAFF	TGTGCCAGCTCCCCAAGGGGAGGGGACAACACTGAAGCTTTCTTT
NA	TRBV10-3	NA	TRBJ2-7	CAIRMGGGAYEQYF	TGTGCCATCAGGATGGGGGGGGGCGCCTACGAGCAGTACTTC
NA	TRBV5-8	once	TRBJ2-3	CASSLARGTDTQYF	TGTGCCAGCAGCTTGGCCCGCGGCACAGATACGCAGTATTTT
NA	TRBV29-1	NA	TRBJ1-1	CSVDDGRNTEAFF	TGCAGCGTTGATGACGGGAGGAACACTGAAGCTTTCTTT
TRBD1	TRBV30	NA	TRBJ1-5	CAWSRGQGGNQPQHF	TGTGCCTGGAGTAGGGGACAGGGTGGCAATCAGCCCCAGCATTTT
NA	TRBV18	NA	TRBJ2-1	CASFRQDNEQFF	TGTGCCAGCTTTAGACAGGACAATGAGCAGTTCTTC
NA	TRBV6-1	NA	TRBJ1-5	CASSKDSGPQPQHF	TGTGCCAGCAGTAAGGACAGTGGACCGCAGCCCCAGCATTTT
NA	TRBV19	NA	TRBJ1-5	CASSQTVGMEQPQHF	TGTGCCAGTAGTCAGACAGTTGGGATGGAACAGCCCCAGCATTTT
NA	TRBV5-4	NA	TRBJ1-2	CASSTPGRNYGYTF	TGTGCCAGCAGCACGCCGGGACGGAACTATGGCTACACCTTC
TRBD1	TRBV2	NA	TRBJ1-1	CASSLDRERVLNTEAFF	TGTGCCAGCAGCCTCGACAGGGAAAGGGTGCTGAACACTGAAGCTTTCTTT
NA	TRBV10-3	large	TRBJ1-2	CAISESGRDNYGYTF	TGTGCCATCAGTGAGTCAGGCAGGGATAACTATGGCTACACCTTC
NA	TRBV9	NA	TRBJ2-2	CASSVLGGELFF	TGTGCCAGCAGCGTATTAGGCGGGGAGCTGTTTTTT
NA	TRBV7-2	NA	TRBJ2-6	CASSHPGAGANVLTF	TGTGCCAGCAGCCATCCAGGCGCTGGGGCCAACGTCCTGACTTTC
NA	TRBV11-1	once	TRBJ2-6	CVSSLVSKSGANVLTF	TGTGTCAGCAGCTTAGTTAGCAAATCCGGGGCCAACGTCCTGACTTTC
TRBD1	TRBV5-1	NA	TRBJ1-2	CASRDREYGYTF	TGCGCCAGCAGGGACAGGGAATATGGCTACACCTTC
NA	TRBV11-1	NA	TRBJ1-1	CASSLGSGTPTEAFF	TGTGCCAGCAGCTTAGGATCCGGGACCCCCACTGAAGCTTTCTTT
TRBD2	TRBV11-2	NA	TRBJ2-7	CASSLGTSMSDEQYF	TGTGCCAGCAGCTTAGGGACTAGTATGAGCGACGAGCAGTACTTC